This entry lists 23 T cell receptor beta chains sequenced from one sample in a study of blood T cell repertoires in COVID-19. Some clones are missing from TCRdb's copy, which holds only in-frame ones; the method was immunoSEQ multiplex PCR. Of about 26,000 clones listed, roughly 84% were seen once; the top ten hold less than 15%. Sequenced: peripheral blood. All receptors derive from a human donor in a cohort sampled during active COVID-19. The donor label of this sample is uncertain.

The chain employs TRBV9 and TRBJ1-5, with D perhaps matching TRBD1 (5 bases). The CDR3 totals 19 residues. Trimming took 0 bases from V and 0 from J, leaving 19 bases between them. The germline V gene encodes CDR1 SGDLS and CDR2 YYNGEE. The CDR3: CASSVVGRDGLNSNQPQHF. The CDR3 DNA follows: TGTGCCAGCAGCGTAGTAGGACGGGACGGACTAAATAGCAATCAGCCCCAGCATTTT.

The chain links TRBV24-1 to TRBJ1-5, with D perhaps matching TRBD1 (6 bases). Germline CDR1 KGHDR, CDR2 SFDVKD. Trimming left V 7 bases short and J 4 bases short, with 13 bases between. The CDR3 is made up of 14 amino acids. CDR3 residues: CATSIGGGNQPQHF. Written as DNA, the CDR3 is TGTGCCACCAGCATTGGGGGCGGGAATCAGCCCCAGCATTTT.

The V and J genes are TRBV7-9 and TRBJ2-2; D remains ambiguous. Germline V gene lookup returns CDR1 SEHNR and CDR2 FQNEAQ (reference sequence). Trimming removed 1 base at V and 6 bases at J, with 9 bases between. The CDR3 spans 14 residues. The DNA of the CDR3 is TGTGCCAGCAGCTTAGATCAGGCGTCCGGGGAGCTGTTTTTT. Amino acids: CASSLDQASGELFF.

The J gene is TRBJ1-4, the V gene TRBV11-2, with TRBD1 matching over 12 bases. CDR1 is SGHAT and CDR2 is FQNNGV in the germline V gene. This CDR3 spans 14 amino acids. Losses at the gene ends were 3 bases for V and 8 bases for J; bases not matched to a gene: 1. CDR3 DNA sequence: TGTGCCAGCAGCTTGGGACAGGGGGCGGAAAAACTGTTTTTT. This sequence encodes CASSLGQGAEKLFF.

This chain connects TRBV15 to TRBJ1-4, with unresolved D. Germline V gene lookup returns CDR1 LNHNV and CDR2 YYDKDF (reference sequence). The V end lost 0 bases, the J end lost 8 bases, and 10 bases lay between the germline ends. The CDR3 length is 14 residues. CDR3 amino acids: CATSRDNPLEKLFF. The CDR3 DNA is TGTGCCACCAGCAGAGATAATCCACTGGAAAAACTGTTTTTT. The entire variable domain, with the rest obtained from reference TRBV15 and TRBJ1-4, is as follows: DAMVIQNPRYQVTQFGKPVTLSCSQTLNHNVMYWYQQKSSQAPKLLFHYYDKDFNNEADTPDNFQSRRPNTSFCFLDIRSPGLGDTAMYLCATSRDNPLEKLFFGSGTQLSVL.

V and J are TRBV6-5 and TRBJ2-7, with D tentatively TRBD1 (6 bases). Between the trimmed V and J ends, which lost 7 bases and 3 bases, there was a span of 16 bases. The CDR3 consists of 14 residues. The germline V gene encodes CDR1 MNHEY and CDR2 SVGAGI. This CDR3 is CASTPTGRGYEQYF. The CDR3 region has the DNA TGTGCCAGCACCCCCACCGGCAGGGGCTACGAGCAGTACTTC.

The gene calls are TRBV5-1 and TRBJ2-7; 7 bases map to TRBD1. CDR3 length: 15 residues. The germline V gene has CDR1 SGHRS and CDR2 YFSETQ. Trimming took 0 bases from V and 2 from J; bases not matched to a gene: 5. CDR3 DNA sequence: TGCGCCAGCAGCTTGGGACAGGGATCAACCTACGAGCAGTACTTC. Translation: CASSLGQGSTYEQYF.

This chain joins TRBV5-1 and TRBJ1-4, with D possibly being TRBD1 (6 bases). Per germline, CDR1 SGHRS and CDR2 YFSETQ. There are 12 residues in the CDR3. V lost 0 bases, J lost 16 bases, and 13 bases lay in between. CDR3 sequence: CASSLEQGRPFF. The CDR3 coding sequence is TGCGCCAGCAGCTTGGAACAGGGTCGGCCGTTTTTT. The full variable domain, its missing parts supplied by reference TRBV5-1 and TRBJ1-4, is KAGVTQTPRYLIKTRGQQVTLSCSPISGHRSVSWYQQTPGQGLQFLFEYFSETQRNKGNFPGRFSGRQFSNSRSEMNVSTLELGDSALYLCASSLEQGRPFFGSGTQLSVL.

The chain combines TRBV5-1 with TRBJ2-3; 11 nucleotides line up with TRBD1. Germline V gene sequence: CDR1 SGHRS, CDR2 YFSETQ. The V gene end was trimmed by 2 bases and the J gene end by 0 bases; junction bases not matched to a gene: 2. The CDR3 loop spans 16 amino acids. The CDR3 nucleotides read TGCGCCAGCAGCTTCGGACAGGGGGCTAGCACAGATACGCAGTATTTT. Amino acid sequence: CASSFGQGASTDTQYF.

The CDR3 here is CASSLDSPYEQYF. DNA for the CDR3: TGTGCCAGCAGCCTTGACAGCCCCTACGAGCAGTACTTC. The genes are TRBV9 and TRBJ2-7; tentative D call: TRBD1 (5 bases). Germline lookup yields CDR1 SGDLS and CDR2 YYNGEE. This CDR3 contains 13 residues. Trimming pared 4 bases from V and 2 bases from J, leaving 10 bases between.

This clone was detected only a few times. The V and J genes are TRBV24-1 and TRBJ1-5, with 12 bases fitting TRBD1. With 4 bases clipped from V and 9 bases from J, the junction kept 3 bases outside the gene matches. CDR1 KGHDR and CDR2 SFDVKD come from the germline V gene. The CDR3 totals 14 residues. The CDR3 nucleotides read TGTGCCACCAGTGAAGGGACAGGGGGCCTGCCCCAGCATTTT. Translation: CATSEGTGGLPQHF.

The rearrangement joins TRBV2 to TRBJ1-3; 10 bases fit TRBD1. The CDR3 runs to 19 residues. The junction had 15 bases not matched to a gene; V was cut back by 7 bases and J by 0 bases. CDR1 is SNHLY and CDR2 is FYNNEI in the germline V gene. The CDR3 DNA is TGTGCCAGCAAAGGGGAGGGACAGGGGATTTCGCGCTCTGGAAACACCATATATTTT. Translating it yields CASKGEGQGISRSGNTIYF.

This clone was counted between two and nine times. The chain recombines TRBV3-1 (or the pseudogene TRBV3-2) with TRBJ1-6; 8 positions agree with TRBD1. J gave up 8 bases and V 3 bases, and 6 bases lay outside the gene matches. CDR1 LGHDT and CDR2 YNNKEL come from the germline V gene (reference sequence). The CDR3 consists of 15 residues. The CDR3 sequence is CASSHFTGGDSPLHF. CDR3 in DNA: TGTGCCAGCAGCCACTTTACAGGGGGTGATTCACCCCTCCACTTT.

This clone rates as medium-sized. CDR3 in DNA: TGTGCCAGCAGCTTAGAACCTATACAGGGGGTTGGCACTGAAGCTTTCTTT. Translation: CASSLEPIQGVGTEAFF. This rearrangement joins TRBV7-6 to TRBJ1-1, with 8 bases fitting TRBD1. V was pared by 1 base and J by 4 bases, with 11 bases of the junction left unmatched. Germline V lookup: CDR1 SGHVS, CDR2 FNYEAQ. The CDR3 covers 17 residues.

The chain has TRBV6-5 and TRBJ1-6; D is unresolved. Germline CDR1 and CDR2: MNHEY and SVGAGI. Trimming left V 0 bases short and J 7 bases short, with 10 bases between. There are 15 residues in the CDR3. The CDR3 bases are TGTGCCAGCAGTTACTCGGTCGCAGTGAATTCACCCCTCCACTTT. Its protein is CASSYSVAVNSPLHF.

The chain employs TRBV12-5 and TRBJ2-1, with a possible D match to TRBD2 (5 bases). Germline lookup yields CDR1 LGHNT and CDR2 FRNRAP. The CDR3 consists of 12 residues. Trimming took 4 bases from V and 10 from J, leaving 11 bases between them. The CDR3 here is CASGYPRGEQFF. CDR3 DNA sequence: TGTGCTAGTGGTTACCCGAGAGGGGAGCAGTTCTTC. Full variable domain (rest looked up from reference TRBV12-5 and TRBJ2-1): DARVTQTPRHKVTEMGQEVTMRCQPILGHNTVFWYRQTMMQGLELLAYFRNRAPLDDSGMPKDRFSAEMPDATLATLKIQPSEPRDSAVYFCASGYPRGEQFFGPGTRLTVL.

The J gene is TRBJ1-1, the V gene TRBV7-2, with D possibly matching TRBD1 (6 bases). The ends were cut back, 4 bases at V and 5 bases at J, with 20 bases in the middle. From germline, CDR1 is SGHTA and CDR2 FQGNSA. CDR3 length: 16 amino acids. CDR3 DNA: TGTGCCAGCAGCTCCAGGGGCAGGGGAGACGAGACTGAAGCTTTCTTT. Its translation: CASSSRGRGDETEAFF.

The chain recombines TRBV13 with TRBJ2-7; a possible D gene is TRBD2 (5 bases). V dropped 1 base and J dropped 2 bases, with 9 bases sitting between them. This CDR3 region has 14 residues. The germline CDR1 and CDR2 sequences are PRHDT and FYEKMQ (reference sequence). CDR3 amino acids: CASSLDVGTYEQYF. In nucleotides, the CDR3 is TGTGCCAGCAGCTTAGATGTCGGGACCTACGAGCAGTACTTC.

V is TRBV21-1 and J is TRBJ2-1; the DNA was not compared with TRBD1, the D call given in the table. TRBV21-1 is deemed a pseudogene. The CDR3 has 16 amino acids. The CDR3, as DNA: TGTGCCAGCAGCGGAACCCGGGCCCCAGGGCACAATGAGCAGTTCTTC. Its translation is CASSGTRAPGHNEQFF.

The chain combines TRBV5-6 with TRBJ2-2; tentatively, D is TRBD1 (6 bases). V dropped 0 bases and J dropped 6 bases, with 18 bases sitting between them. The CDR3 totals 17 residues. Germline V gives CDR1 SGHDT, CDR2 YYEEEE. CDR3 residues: CASSLEGWGRSAGELFF. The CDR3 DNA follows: TGTGCCAGCAGCTTGGAAGGTTGGGGGCGCTCAGCCGGGGAGCTGTTTTTT.

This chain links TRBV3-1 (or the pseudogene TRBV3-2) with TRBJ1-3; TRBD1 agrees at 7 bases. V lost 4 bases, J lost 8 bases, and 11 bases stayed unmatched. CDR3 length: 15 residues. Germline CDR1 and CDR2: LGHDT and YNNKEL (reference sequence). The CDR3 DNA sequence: TGTGCCAGCAGCCCGGCCGGGACAGCCGGGGACACCATATATTTT. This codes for CASSPAGTAGDTIYF.

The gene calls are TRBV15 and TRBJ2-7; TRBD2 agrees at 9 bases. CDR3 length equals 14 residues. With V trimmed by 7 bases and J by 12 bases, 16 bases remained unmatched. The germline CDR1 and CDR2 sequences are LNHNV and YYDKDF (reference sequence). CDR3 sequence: CATTSASGAMPLYF. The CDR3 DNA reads TGTGCCACCACCTCGGCTAGCGGGGCGATGCCCTTGTACTTC.

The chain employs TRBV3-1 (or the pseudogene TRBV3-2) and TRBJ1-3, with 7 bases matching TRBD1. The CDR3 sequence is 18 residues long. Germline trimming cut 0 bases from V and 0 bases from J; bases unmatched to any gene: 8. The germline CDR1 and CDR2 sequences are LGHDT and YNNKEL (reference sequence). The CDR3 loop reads CASSQDGQVSRSGNTIYF. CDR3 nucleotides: TGTGCCAGCAGCCAAGACGGACAGGTTTCCCGCTCTGGAAACACCATATATTTT.